These 2 T cell receptor beta chains were all obtained from the same sample, sequenced in a study of cytomegalovirus exposure and HLA in healthy donors. The study ran its PCR with 60 Vbeta and 13 Jbeta primers. Using immunoSEQ multiplex PCR, the repertoire was profiled, and TCRdb retains in-frame clones only, with some absent. This table has 150,000 to 160,000 clones, around 80% appearing once. The specimen sequenced was PBMCs. Receptor source: a man aged 30 to 45 in good health and CMV-seropositive.

This chain uses TRBV18 with TRBJ1-1; 9 bases are a match to TRBD1. The J segment lost 4 bases and the V segment lost 4 bases, leaving 7 bases of the junction unmatched. The CDR3 is made up of 15 amino acids. Germline V gene sequence: CDR1 KGHSH, CDR2 LQKENI. This CDR3 reads CASSLRQGGFTEAFF. The CDR3 region has the DNA TGTGCCAGCTCACTACGACAGGGGGGTTTCACTGAAGCTTTCTTT.

CDR3 residues: CASSVHPGVGNEQFF. As DNA, the CDR3 is TGTGCCAGCAGTGTACACCCAGGGGTGGGAAATGAGCAGTTCTTC. The chain employs TRBV2 and TRBJ2-1; tentatively, D is TRBD1 (6 bases). The CDR3 loop spans 15 amino acids. Germline CDR1 is SNHLY and CDR2 is FYNNEI. The V gene lost 4 bases and the J gene lost 7 bases, with 17 bases spanning the gap.